This is a list of T cell receptor beta chains from one sample in a study of patients and donors after allogeneic stem cell transplantation. TCRdb fed the RT-PCR reads into MiXCR, producing one record per CDR3 protein. The table includes around 240,000 distinct CDR3 sequences, 13% to 15% detected once. Sequenced: blood, either unsorted or a sorted T cell fraction (not recorded which). The receptors here all came from a human donor who was either an allogeneic HSCT recipient or a stem cell or donor lymphocyte infusion donor (not recorded which). It is not recorded whose cells these are; they may come from a transplant donor. The CDR3 runs from the conserved cysteine through the conserved F or W.

CATMSNEQFF,TRBJ2-1,TRBV25-1
CASSLGLGAGANVLTF,TRBJ2-6,TRBV5-5
CASNTGFGTDTQYF,TRBJ2-3,TRBV14
CAISERPPYEQYF,TRBJ2-7,TRBV10-3
CASSPDRFPRSYTF,TRBJ1-2,TRBV6-1
CSAASRLAGTQETQYF,TRBJ2-5,TRBV20-1
CASIGQGSRTEAFF,TRBJ1-1,TRBV6-1
CASGVGGKTQYF,TRBJ2-5,TRBV6-5
CASSSLETQYF,TRBJ2-5,TRBV27
CASSLDEGRGYGYTF,TRBJ1-2,TRBV5-1
CASSLSGTTMNTEAFF,TRBJ1-1,TRBV5-5
CASSSKAGAGIEAFF,TRBJ1-1,TRBV5-5
CAFPGRGLSNTGELFF,TRBJ2-2,TRBV30
CASSLWSTDTQYF,TRBJ2-3,TRBV5-4
CSRHGLSTDTQYF,TRBJ2-3,TRBV20-1
CSATPGTGARNEQFF,TRBJ2-1,TRBV20-1
CASSLAGHGYTF,TRBJ1-2,TRBV12-3/TRBV12-4
CASSTGQGGLRANVLTF,TRBJ2-6,TRBV6-1
CASSKGLAGPGTQYF,TRBJ2-5,TRBV7-2
CADSSGRARETQYF,TRBJ2-5,TRBV2
CAWKKQGAGGYTF,TRBJ1-2,TRBV30
CASTPGQGAGELFF,TRBJ2-2,TRBV7-9
CASSPQGGTNTEAFF,TRBJ1-1,TRBV5-1
CASSPSGTNNQPQHF,TRBJ1-5,TRBV7-2
CASSQRTETQYF,TRBJ2-5,TRBV14
CASSIPNSGANVLTF,TRBJ2-6,TRBV19
CASSKHRPPNTGELFF,TRBJ2-2,TRBV21-1
CAISQGGGLASETQYF,TRBJ2-5,TRBV10-3
CASSAPGRDIQYF,TRBJ2-4,TRBV5-1
CASSHSQGTTDTQYF,TRBJ2-3,TRBV5-1
CASSGAGQGALGHSNQPQHF,TRBJ1-5,TRBV2
CASSLRTPAGGGADTQYF,TRBJ2-3,TRBV6-2/TRBV6-3
CASGPAGISYNEQFF,TRBJ2-1,TRBV12-3/TRBV12-4
CASSSLGGTYEQYF,TRBJ2-7,TRBV7-2
CASSLGGTETQYF,TRBJ2-5,TRBV7-6
CASSLDGRLYEQYF,TRBJ2-7,TRBV5-4
CSVSSGDQPQHF,TRBJ1-5,TRBV29-1
CSARRPTGGLHSYEQYF,TRBJ2-7,TRBV20-1
CASSYYPGTHYEQYF,TRBJ2-7,TRBV11-1
CAAGAGTINEKLFF,TRBJ1-4,TRBV7-9
CASSLDIARPYEQYF,TRBJ2-7,TRBV7-2
CSARAGLAGKQETQYF,TRBJ2-5,TRBV20-1
CASSPRRGHNSPLHF,TRBJ1-6,TRBV7-2
CASSLALGNSYEQYF,TRBJ2-7,TRBV5-1
CASSLGPGVSSGNTIYF,TRBJ1-3,TRBV5-5
CASSYSTQGAEAFF,TRBJ1-1,TRBV6-2/TRBV6-3